This TCR beta chain was captured by sequencing in a study of yellow fever vaccine responses in identical twins. TCRdb reanalysed the RT-PCR reads using MiXCR and keeps one entry per CDR3 protein. Among about 21,000 distinct CDR3 sequences listed, around 77% were seen once. Study-level findings and limits: Twins' T cell vaccine responses reportedly looked partly convergent, partly personalized.

J lost 0 bases, V lost 4 bases, and 11 bases had no gene match. Germline V lookup: CDR1 SQVTM, CDR2 ANQGSEA. This CDR3 is 19 amino acids long. A word on this clonotype: No antigen is known for it.

The chain employs TRBV29-1 and TRBJ2-1, with 14 bases aligning to TRBD2. The source was T cells from blood (PBMCs), unsorted or a sorted subset (not recorded which), collected before or after yellow fever vaccination (not recorded which). The receptor comes from a woman aged 18-29 years who received the yellow fever vaccine. CDR3 in amino acids: CSVGGGLAGVKPSYNEQFF. As DNA, the CDR3 is TGCAGCGTTGGGGGGGGACTAGCGGGAGTAAAACCCTCCTACAATGAGCAGTTCTTC.